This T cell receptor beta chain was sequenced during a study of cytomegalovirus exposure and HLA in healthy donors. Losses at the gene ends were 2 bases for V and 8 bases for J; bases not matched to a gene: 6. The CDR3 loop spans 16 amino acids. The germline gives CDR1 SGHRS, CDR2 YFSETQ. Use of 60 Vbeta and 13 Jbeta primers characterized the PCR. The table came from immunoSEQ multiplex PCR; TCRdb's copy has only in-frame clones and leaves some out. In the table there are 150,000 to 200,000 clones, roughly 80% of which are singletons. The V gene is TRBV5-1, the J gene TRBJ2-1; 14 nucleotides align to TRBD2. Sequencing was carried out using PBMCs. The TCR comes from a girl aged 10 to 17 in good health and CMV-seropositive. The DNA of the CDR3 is TGCGCCAGCAGCTTCCGACTAGCGGGAGGGTTCGATGAGCAGTTCTTC. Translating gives CASSFRLAGGFDEQFF.